The next 32 T cell receptor beta chains were all read from a single sample in a study of T cells after yellow fever vaccination. TCRdb re-called the 5' RACE reads through MiXCR, storing one row per CDR3 protein. The repertoire consists of about 30,000 distinct CDR3 sequences, with approximately 4% occurring once and the leading ten covering 35% to 50%. The sample was CD8+ T cells sorted from PBMCs, taken 5 days after the yellow fever booster vaccination. These receptors were taken from a man aged 30 to 39 who received the YFV17D yellow fever vaccine.

With respect to this clonotype: One base away lies a much larger clone, so this may be a sequencing read error. V is TRBV20-1 and J is TRBJ2-5; 10 bases fit TRBD2. CDR3 length: 17 residues. CDR1 DFQATT and CDR2 SNEGSKA come from the germline V gene (reference sequence). The CDR3 coding sequence is TGCTGTGCTAGAGATTTTTCCAGCGGGAGGGACCAAGAGACCCAGTACTTC. Translated, it gives CCARDFSSGRDQETQYF.

At least ten counts were recorded for this clonotype. The gene calls are TRBV20-1 and TRBJ2-5; the D gene is possibly TRBD2 (6 bases). This CDR3 contains 13 residues. Germline assignment: CDR1 DFQATT and CDR2 SNEGSKA (reference sequence). V was cut by 4 bases and J by 7 bases, with 16 bases left in between. The DNA for the CDR3 is TGCAGTGCTAAAGGTGGCCCCGGGGGGACCCAGTACTTC. Translated: CSAKGGPGGTQYF.

This clonotype was found many times. V is TRBV5-1 and J is TRBJ2-7; D perhaps matches TRBD1 (7 bases). The CDR3 loop spans 15 amino acids. The V gene lost 3 bases and the J gene lost 3 bases, with 16 bases spanning the gap. Germline CDR1 reads SGHRS; CDR2 reads YFSETQ. Here the CDR3 reads CASSSLEGANYEQYF. CDR3 coding DNA: TGCGCCAGCAGCTCGCTGGAGGGGGCCAACTACGAGCAGTACTTC.

This clonotype appeared many times. The rearrangement joins TRBV12-5 to TRBJ2-5; D assignment may be TRBD1 or TRBD2 (6 bases each). CDR3 size: 14 residues. V was shortened by 4 bases and J by 0 bases, with 9 bases between the two germline ends. Germline V CDR1 and CDR2: LGHNT, FRNRAP. CDR3 in DNA: TGTGCTAGTGGTTCGGGGGCATACCAAGAGACCCAGTACTTC. Translating gives CASGSGAYQETQYF.

This clonotype was recorded at least ten times. The chain recombines TRBV19 with TRBJ2-7, with 11 bases that match TRBD1. The CDR3 covers 14 residues. V was pared by 6 bases and J by 3 bases, with 4 bases of the junction left unmatched. The germline V gene has CDR1 LNHDA and CDR2 SQIVND (reference sequence). The chain's CDR3 is CASSPGTGGYEQYF. The CDR3 bases are TGTGCCAGTAGCCCCGGGACAGGGGGCTACGAGCAGTACTTC. Combining the CDR3 with reference TRBV19 and TRBJ2-7 gives the whole variable domain DGGITQSPKYLFRKEGQNVTLSCEQNLNHDAMYWYRQDPGQGLRLIYYSQIVNDFQKGDIAEGYSVSREKKESFPLTVTSAQKNPTAFYLCASSPGTGGYEQYFGPGTRLTVT.

This clonotype was seen ten or more times. Relative to the germline gene, one junction end is altered; a read error may explain this. The V call is TRBV12-3 or TRBV12-4, the J call TRBJ2-5, with D unresolved. The CDR3 length is 14 residues. The DNA for the CDR3 is TGTGCCAGCGGTTTAGGATTGTACCAAGAGACCCAGTACTTC. This codes for CASGLGLYQETQYF.

The chain employs TRBV4-1 and TRBJ1-1; the D gene is possibly TRBD1 (6 bases). The V and J ends lost 6 bases and 1 base respectively, with 9 bases between them. The V gene's germline CDR1 is MGHRA and CDR2 YSYEKL. The CDR3 consists of 13 residues. The CDR3: CASRGAANTEAFF. CDR3 DNA sequence: TGCGCCAGCAGGGGGGCAGCGAACACTGAAGCTTTCTTT.

This clonotype was seen only a few times. The J gene is TRBJ2-1, the V gene TRBV6-5; D unclear. Looked up from germline, CDR1 is MNHEY and CDR2 is SVGAGI. Deletions cut 4 bases from V and 0 bases from J, with 7 bases between. The CDR3 extends over 14 amino acids. For the CDR3, the DNA is TGTGCCAGCAGTTTAGATAGCTCCTACAATGAGCAGTTCTTC. Translated, it gives CASSLDSSYNEQFF.

This clonotype was recorded many times. The DNA for the CDR3 is TGCAGTGAGTCCGGGACTAGCGGGCCATACAATGAGCAGTTCTTC. It specifies CSESGTSGPYNEQFF. The chain employs TRBV20-1 and TRBJ2-1; 12 nucleotides line up with TRBD2. V was pared by 7 bases and J by 4 bases, with 8 bases of the junction left unmatched. Germline values: CDR1 DFQATT, CDR2 SNEGSKA (reference sequence). The CDR3 is made up of 15 amino acids.

This clonotype was seen ten or more times. This chain links TRBV20-1 with TRBJ2-1, with TRBD2 identical over 7 bases. The CDR3 sequence is 15 residues long. The V gene's germline CDR1 is DFQATT and CDR2 SNEGSKA (reference sequence). V dropped 0 bases and J dropped 7; count of bases not matched to a gene: 9. CDR3 protein: CSARDGGRAGNEQFF. Written as DNA, the CDR3 is TGCAGTGCTAGAGATGGAGGGAGGGCCGGTAATGAGCAGTTCTTC.

This clonotype has ten or more counts. CDR3 sequence reads: CASPPRLAAGLTDTQYF. The CDR3 DNA sequence: TGTGCCAGCCCTCCCCGACTAGCGGCTGGCCTCACAGATACGCAGTATTTT. This chain uses TRBV6-5 with TRBJ2-3; the match to TRBD2 covers 9 bases. Germline V gives CDR1 MNHEY, CDR2 SVGAGI. This CDR3 region has 17 residues. After removal of 8 bases from V and 2 bases from J, the junction contained 14 bases not matched to a gene.

This clonotype was counted ten times or more. J is TRBJ2-5 and V is TRBV15; a weak D match, TRBD2 (6 bases). The length of the CDR3 is 15 residues. V was shortened by 1 base and J by 5 bases, with 14 bases between the two germline ends. The germline CDR1 and CDR2 sequences are LNHNV and YYDKDF (reference sequence). Here the CDR3 reads CATSRAGSGDETQYF. CDR3 nucleotides: TGTGCCACCAGCAGAGCAGGGTCGGGAGACGAGACCCAGTACTTC.

There are a few counts of this clonotype. V gene TRBV5-1 combines with J gene TRBJ1-3; no reliable D call. Trimming pared 2 bases from V and 0 bases from J, leaving 9 bases between. Germline values: CDR1 SGHRS, CDR2 YFSETQ. The CDR3 covers 15 residues. The CDR3 reads CASSFGAISGNTIYF. In DNA, the CDR3 is TGCGCCAGCAGCTTCGGAGCCATCTCTGGAAACACCATATATTTT.

This clonotype was detected many times. CDR3 nucleotide sequence: TGTGCCAGCAGCTTAGGGGGACTTCAAGGTCCCTACGAGCAGTACTTC. Amino acid sequence: CASSLGGLQGPYEQYF. The rearrangement joins TRBV7-2 to TRBJ2-7; a possible D gene is TRBD2 (6 bases). The germline CDR1 and CDR2 sequences are SGHTA and FQGNSA. The CDR3 covers 16 residues. Trimming took 1 base from V and 2 from J, leaving 15 bases between them.

The table lists this clonotype with many counts. This chain connects TRBV6-2 or TRBV6-3 to TRBJ2-3; weak D call: TRBD2 (6 bases). The V gene lost 6 bases and the J gene lost 3 bases, with 13 bases spanning the gap. The CDR3 sequence is 14 residues long. The germline V gene encodes CDR1 MNHEY and CDR2 SVGEGT. CDR3 in amino acids: CASRLDGSTDTQYF. CDR3 DNA sequence: TGTGCCAGCAGGCTGGACGGGAGTACAGATACGCAGTATTTT.

The sample holds one count of this clonotype. This chain joins TRBV28 and TRBJ1-6; possible D gene TRBD1, 6 bases. CDR3 length equals 15 residues. Germline CDR1 MDHEN, CDR2 SYDVKM. Trimming took 3 bases from V and 4 from J, leaving 10 bases between them. The CDR3 is CASSFRTAYNSPLHF. The CDR3, as DNA: TGTGCCAGCAGTTTCAGGACAGCTTATAATTCACCCCTCCACTTT.

This clonotype was seen ten or more times. The rearrangement joins TRBV7-6 to TRBJ2-7; no clear D. Trimming removed 3 bases from V and 1 base from J, with 10 bases in between. The CDR3 contains 14 residues. Germline CDR1 SGHVS, CDR2 FNYEAQ. The CDR3 protein is CASSFRETSYEQYF. The CDR3 nucleotides read TGTGCCAGCAGCTTCCGTGAGACGTCCTACGAGCAGTACTTC.

This clonotype was detected many times. The chain couples TRBV6-5 to TRBJ1-1; D is possibly TRBD1 (5 bases). Trimming pared 0 bases from V and 5 bases from J, leaving 10 bases between. CDR3 size: 14 residues. Germline lookup yields CDR1 MNHEY and CDR2 SVGAGI. This chain's CDR3 is CASSYSGGRTEAFF. Written as DNA, the CDR3 is TGTGCCAGCAGTTACTCGGGGGGGAGGACTGAAGCTTTCTTT.

At least ten counts were recorded for this clonotype. The J gene is TRBJ2-1, the V gene TRBV12-3 or TRBV12-4, with TRBD2 matching over 14 bases. The V and J ends lost 6 bases and 4 bases, in that order; junction bases with no gene match: 5. The CDR3 runs to 16 residues. CDR3 bases: TGTGCCAGCAGCCCCGGGACTAGCGGGGGTTACAATGAGCAGTTCTTC. The encoded protein is CASSPGTSGGYNEQFF.

This clonotype was detected many times. The chain joins TRBV18 to TRBJ2-2; D gene unclear. This CDR3 contains 15 residues. Per the germline V gene, CDR1 is KGHSH and CDR2 is LQKENI. V was cut by 2 bases and J by 5 bases, with 12 bases left in between. The CDR3 spells CASSPEADTTGELFF. CDR3 nucleotides: TGTGCCAGCTCACCAGAGGCTGATACTACCGGGGAGCTGTTTTTT. Together with reference TRBV18 and TRBJ2-2, the CDR3 gives the full variable domain: NAGVMQNPRHLVRRRGQEARLRCSPMKGHSHVYWYRQLPEEGLKFMVYLQKENIIDESGMPKERFSAEFPKEGPSILRIQQVVRGDSAAYFCASSPEADTTGELFFGEGSRLTVL.

This clonotype was seen repeatedly, ten times or more. This chain uses TRBV30 with TRBJ2-7; no reliable D call. Germline loops: CDR1 GTSNPN, CDR2 SVGIG (reference sequence). The CDR3 has 12 amino acids. The germline V and J ends were trimmed by 2 bases and 4 bases, with 9 bases remaining between them. The DNA of the CDR3 is TGTGCCTGGAGTCCGGGTAGGTACGAGCAGTACTTC. This translates into CAWSPGRYEQYF.

This clonotype was counted at least ten times. This chain joins TRBV20-1 and TRBJ2-2; 8 bases match TRBD2. Germline CDR1 reads DFQATT; CDR2 reads SNEGSKA (reference sequence). V shed 6 bases and J 3 bases; nucleotides not matched to a gene: 9. The length of the CDR3 is 15 residues. The CDR3 here is CSANRGGEDTGELFF. CDR3 DNA sequence: TGCAGTGCAAATCGGGGGGGCGAGGACACCGGGGAGCTGTTTTTT.

This clonotype was found many times. This sequence joins TRBV2 and TRBJ1-1; a weak D match, TRBD1 (6 bases). V shed 9 bases and J shed 1 base, with 12 bases lying between them. Germline V CDR1 and CDR2: SNHLY, FYNNEI. The length of the CDR3 is 13 residues. The CDR3 region is CASAVRGNTEAFF. In nucleotides, the CDR3 is TGTGCCAGTGCTGTCAGGGGGAACACTGAAGCTTTCTTT. Using reference TRBV2 and TRBJ1-1 for the parts outside the CDR3, the full variable domain is EPEVTQTPSHQVTQMGQEVILRCVPISNHLYFYWYRQILGQKVEFLVSFYNNEISEKSEIFDDQFSVERPDGSNFTLKIRSTKLEDSAMYFCASAVRGNTEAFFGQGTRLTVV.

Ten or more counts support this clonotype. The chain employs TRBV30 and TRBJ2-6, with D unresolved. The V end lost 5 bases, the J end lost 0 bases, and 5 bases lay between the germline ends. Germline V gives CDR1 GTSNPN, CDR2 SVGIG (reference sequence). The CDR3 totals 13 residues. CDR3 residues: CAWDDSGANVLTF. The CDR3 nucleotides read TGTGCCTGGGACGACTCTGGGGCCAACGTCCTGACTTTC.

This clonotype showed up many times. The chain uses TRBV6-5 and TRBJ2-5; 12 bases are shared with TRBD2. The CDR3 covers 17 residues. Trimming at V came to 0 bases and at J to 4 bases, leaving 6 bases not matched to a gene. Germline V lookup: CDR1 MNHEY, CDR2 SVGAGI. CDR3 DNA: TGTGCCAGCAGTTACTCCCCTAGCGGGGGGGGCGGAGAGACCCAGTACTTC. Its protein is CASSYSPSGGGGETQYF.

This clonotype occurred many times. The J gene is TRBJ1-5, the V gene TRBV28, with TRBD1 as a possible D gene (5 bases). Germline CDR1 MDHEN, CDR2 SYDVKM. This CDR3 contains 19 residues. V was shortened by 5 bases and J by 0 bases, with 23 bases between the two germline ends. CDR3 nucleotide sequence: TGTGCCAGCAGTGGAACGACAGATATCGATTGGTATAGCAATCAGCCCCAGCATTTT. Residues: CASSGTTDIDWYSNQPQHF.

This clonotype was observed at least ten times. This chain connects TRBV18 to TRBJ2-1, with TRBD2 matching over 11 bases. Trimming at V came to 2 bases and at J to 3 bases, leaving 3 bases not matched to a gene. CDR1 is KGHSH, CDR2 LQKENI, per germline. This CDR3 spans 16 amino acids. The CDR3 reads CASSPRGLADYNEQFF. The DNA for the CDR3 is TGTGCCAGCTCACCAAGGGGACTAGCGGACTACAATGAGCAGTTCTTC.

This clonotype was counted ten times or more. This chain links TRBV19 with TRBJ2-2; the D gene is possibly TRBD2 (6 bases). This CDR3 is 14 amino acids long. Germline V CDR1 and CDR2: LNHDA, SQIVND (reference sequence). V lost 5 bases and J lost 2, with 9 bases in between. The CDR3 here is CASSWRANTGELFF. CDR3 nucleotides: TGTGCCAGTAGTTGGAGGGCAAACACCGGGGAGCTGTTTTTT.

This clonotype was counted at least ten times. The chain carries TRBV29-1 and TRBJ2-3, with TRBD2 matching 11 bases. Germline V gives CDR1 SQVTM, CDR2 ANQGSEA. The CDR3 spans 13 residues. Trimming removed 5 bases from V and 4 bases from J; junction bases left unmatched: 2. The CDR3 region has the DNA TGCAGCGTTACTAGCGGGAGTTCAGATACGCAGTATTTT. It yields the protein CSVTSGSSDTQYF.

In this sample, this clonotype turned up many times. This chain uses TRBV6-5 with TRBJ2-3; 7 bases are a match to TRBD1. The CDR3 totals 16 residues. V lost 2 bases to trimming and J lost 4 bases; unmatched junction nucleotides: 9. CDR1 MNHEY and CDR2 SVGAGI come from the germline V gene. The CDR3 protein is CASSYDRVYRADTQYF. The DNA of the CDR3 is TGTGCCAGCAGTTACGACAGGGTTTATCGAGCAGATACGCAGTATTTT.

This clonotype has a count of ten or more. The CDR3 region has the DNA TGTGCCAGCAGCGTAAACTACGAGCAGTACTTC. Translating gives CASSVNYEQYF. The chain links TRBV7-8 to TRBJ2-7; D gene ambiguous. The ends were cut back, 5 bases at V and 3 bases at J, with 5 bases in the middle. Germline loops: CDR1 SGHVS, CDR2 FQNEAQ. The CDR3 is 11 residues long.

This clonotype showed up many times. The chain employs TRBV19 and TRBJ2-7; D uncertain. CDR3 length: 13 amino acids. Per germline, CDR1 LNHDA and CDR2 SQIVND (reference sequence). V lost 1 base and J lost 3, with 7 bases in between. The CDR3 protein is CASSIGQDYEQYF. CDR3 DNA sequence: TGTGCCAGTAGTATAGGGCAGGACTACGAGCAGTACTTC.